These 24 T cell receptor beta chains were sequenced from one sample in a study of blood T cells in healthy people across ages. For the second PCR, which ran for roughly 6 to 12 cycles, a sample-barcoded 5' primer and a J-beta primer mix were used. TCRdb recomputed calls from the 5' RACE reads with MiXCR, one row per CDR3 protein. Of 1.2 million to 1.5 million distinct CDR3 sequences listed, roughly 40% were seen once; the top ten hold 6.5% to 10%. Material for sequencing was blood. These receptors were collected from a woman younger than 35 in good health.

The chain links TRBV9 to TRBJ2-6, with D uncertain. Trimming removed 3 bases at V and 2 bases at J, with 6 bases between. Germline V gene data show CDR1 as SGDLS and CDR2 as YYNGEE. The CDR3 loop spans 14 amino acids. The CDR3 region is CASSGTPGANVLTF. In DNA form, the CDR3 reads TGTGCCAGCAGCGGTACACCTGGGGCCAACGTCCTGACTTTC.

The chain combines TRBV10-2 with TRBJ2-3; either TRBD1 or TRBD2 may supply D (5 bases each). CDR3 size: 13 residues. V was trimmed by 6 bases and J by 2 bases, leaving 9 bases between them. Germline loops: CDR1 WSHSY, CDR2 SAAADI. The CDR3 loop is CASREGTTDTQYF. The CDR3 DNA sequence: TGCGCCAGCAGAGAGGGGACCACAGATACGCAGTATTTT.

The table lists this clonotype with a count of one. V and J are TRBV6-5 and TRBJ1-1, with 7 bases matching TRBD1. After removal of 3 bases from V and 5 bases from J, the junction contained 3 bases not matched to a gene. This CDR3 comprises 13 residues. The germline gives CDR1 MNHEY, CDR2 SVGAGI. The CDR3 DNA is TGTGCCAGCAGTTATACAGGGGTAACTGAAGCTTTCTTT. Its protein is CASSYTGVTEAFF.

This clonotype appeared a few times. The chain joins TRBV7-9 to TRBJ2-1; D is perhaps TRBD2 (6 bases). The germline V and J ends were trimmed by 7 bases and 9 bases, with 28 bases remaining between them. The CDR3 consists of 17 residues. Germline-derived CDR1 and CDR2 are SEHNR and FQNEAQ (reference sequence). The CDR3 loop is CASTAGRELSGWGEQFF. Written as DNA, the CDR3 is TGTGCCAGCACCGCGGGGAGAGAACTCTCCGGATGGGGTGAGCAGTTCTTC.

The rearrangement links TRBV6-2 or TRBV6-3 to TRBJ2-1; D is unclear. Germline values: CDR1 MNHEY, CDR2 SVGEGT. The CDR3 is made up of 12 amino acids. Between the trimmed V and J ends, which lost 4 bases and 10 bases, there was a span of 11 bases. The CDR3, as DNA: TGTGCCAGCAGTTCCCCTGCGATAGAGCAGTTCTTC. Its translation: CASSSPAIEQFF.

The chain is built from TRBV6-6 and TRBJ1-1, with 7 bases that match TRBD1. The ends lost 6 bases at V and 6 bases at J; junction bases unmatched: 10. The germline CDR1 and CDR2 sequences are MNHNY and SVGAGI (reference sequence). The CDR3 sequence is 14 residues long. This CDR3 reads CASSLRDSASEAFF. For the CDR3, the DNA is TGTGCCAGCAGCCTTAGGGACAGTGCGTCTGAAGCTTTCTTT.

This chain joins TRBV6-1 and TRBJ2-4; D unresolved. This CDR3 has 10 residues. The germline gives CDR1 MNHNS, CDR2 SASEGT. V was pared by 2 bases and J by 13 bases, with 6 bases between. CDR3 protein: CASSEIGQYF. As DNA, the CDR3 is TGTGCCAGCAGTGAAATAGGGCAGTACTTC.

This rearrangement joins TRBV12-3 or TRBV12-4 to TRBJ1-5; 7 nucleotides agree with TRBD1. This CDR3 spans 16 amino acids. With V trimmed by 6 bases and J by 0 bases, 8 bases remained unmatched. In nucleotides, the CDR3 is TGTGCCAGCAGACCCCGACAGGGTCGTAGCAATCAGCCCCAGCATTTT. This gives the protein CASRPRQGRSNQPQHF.

The table lists this clonotype with a few counts. The chain links TRBV20-1 to TRBJ1-2; D ambiguous. V lost 6 bases to trimming and J lost 1 base, with 6 bases between them. The germline gives CDR1 DFQATT, CDR2 SNEGSKA (reference sequence). CDR3 size: 11 residues. CDR3 amino acids: CSAKNNYGYTF. The CDR3 bases are TGCAGTGCCAAGAATAACTATGGCTACACCTTC.

The chain recombines TRBV3-1 with TRBJ1-2; no clear D gene. Trimming left V 0 bases short and J 4 bases short, with 12 bases between. Germline V gene lookup returns CDR1 LGHDT and CDR2 YNNKEL (reference sequence). The length of the CDR3 is 15 residues. The CDR3 reads CASSQDPGRGYGYTF. The DNA of the CDR3 is TGTGCCAGCAGCCAAGATCCAGGACGGGGCTATGGCTACACCTTC.

This rearrangement joins TRBV6-5 to TRBJ2-2; weak D call: TRBD1 (6 bases). The CDR3 totals 14 residues. V lost 6 bases to trimming and J lost 6 bases, with 14 bases between them. CDR1 is MNHEY, CDR2 SVGAGI, per germline. CDR3 DNA sequence: TGTGCCAGCAGAACCGGGACAACATCCGGGGAGCTGTTTTTT. Translating it yields CASRTGTTSGELFF.

The V gene is TRBV7-9, the J gene TRBJ2-3; D is perhaps TRBD2 (5 bases). Germline V gene lookup returns CDR1 SEHNR and CDR2 FQNEAQ (reference sequence). V gave up 1 base and J gave up 4 bases, with 12 bases separating them. There are 15 residues in the CDR3. CDR3 sequence (DNA): TGTGCCAGCAGCTTAGACCTAGCAGGCCCAGATACGCAGTATTTT. Amino acids: CASSLDLAGPDTQYF. The full variable domain, completed using reference TRBV7-9 and TRBJ2-3, is DTGVSQNPRHKITKRGQNVTFRCDPISEHNRLYWYRQTLGQGPEFLTYFQNEAQLEKSRLLSDRFSAERPKGSFSTLEIQRTEQGDSAMYLCASSLDLAGPDTQYFGPGTRLTVL.

The chain combines TRBV27 with TRBJ2-7; 10 nucleotides line up with TRBD1. In germline, CDR1 is MNHEY, CDR2 SMNVEV (reference sequence). The CDR3 extends over 16 amino acids. V dropped 3 bases and J dropped 5; count of bases not matched to a gene: 10. The CDR3 loop reads CASSFIRDRGSDEQYF. CDR3 DNA: TGTGCCAGCAGTTTCATCCGGGACAGGGGAAGTGACGAGCAGTACTTC.

The chain uses TRBV20-1 and TRBJ1-2; 9 bases fit TRBD1. V was clipped by 3 bases and J by 7 bases; unmatched bases: 12. Per the germline V gene, CDR1 is DFQATT and CDR2 is SNEGSKA (reference sequence). The CDR3 runs to 15 residues. CDR3 in DNA: TGCAGTGCTAGGACCTTATTGACAGGGGGGTTTGGCTACACCTTC. Protein product: CSARTLLTGGFGYTF.

The rearrangement joins TRBV20-1 to TRBJ2-5, with 7 bases matching TRBD2. Trimming at V came to 6 bases and at J to 4 bases, leaving 14 bases not matched to a gene. The CDR3 has 15 amino acids. Germline CDR1 is DFQATT and CDR2 is SNEGSKA (reference sequence). CDR3 sequence (DNA): TGCAGTGCGCCCGGGAGGTGGGTTTCTTTAGAGACCCAGTACTTC. It encodes CSAPGRWVSLETQYF.

This clonotype was found many times. The chain employs TRBV18 and TRBJ2-3; D is unclear. Trimming shortened V by 8 bases and J by 0 bases, and 9 bases separated the two germline ends. The CDR3 sequence is 13 residues long. CDR1 and CDR2 (germline): KGHSH, LQKENI. DNA for the CDR3: TGTGCCAGCAGTCCGACTAGCACAGATACGCAGTATTTT. This encodes CASSPTSTDTQYF.

The chain recombines TRBV6-5 with TRBJ2-1; 13 bases fit TRBD2. V lost 6 bases, J lost 9 bases, and 8 bases stayed unmatched. CDR1 is MNHEY and CDR2 is SVGAGI in the germline V gene. The CDR3 covers 15 residues. The CDR3 is CASRSGLAGYGEQFF. In DNA, the CDR3 is TGTGCCAGCAGATCGGGACTAGCGGGGTACGGTGAGCAGTTCTTC.

This chain uses TRBV6-4 with TRBJ2-1; TRBD2 matches 10 bases. Germline V gene data show CDR1 as MRHNA and CDR2 as SNTAGT. Trimming took 6 bases from V and 2 from J; bases not matched to a gene: 13. CDR3 length: 18 amino acids. CDR3 nucleotides: TGTGCCAGCAGCGATCCAACATTAGCGGGGGGCCCCTACAATGAGCAGTTCTTC. Translation: CASSDPTLAGGPYNEQFF.

The gene calls are TRBV27 and TRBJ1-5, with TRBD1 as a possible D gene (6 bases). Per germline, CDR1 MNHEY and CDR2 SMNVEV (reference sequence). Trimming removed 1 base at V and 0 bases at J, with 13 bases between. CDR3 length equals 17 residues. Written as DNA, the CDR3 is TGTGCCAGCAGTTTATTGGGGGGACAAATTAGCAATCAGCCCCAGCATTTT. This encodes CASSLLGGQISNQPQHF.

The chain couples TRBV20-1 to TRBJ2-5, with 10 bases matching TRBD2. Germline CDR1 is DFQATT and CDR2 is SNEGSKA (reference sequence). Trimming took 3 bases from V and 3 from J; bases not matched to a gene: 4. CDR3 length: 14 amino acids. CDR3 in DNA: TGCAGTGCTAGCGAGCGGGGGGGTAAAGAGACCCAGTACTTC. Its protein product is CSASERGGKETQYF.

The J gene is TRBJ2-2, the V gene TRBV20-1; D not resolved. Germline CDR1 DFQATT, CDR2 SNEGSKA (reference sequence). The CDR3 has 12 amino acids. Trimming took off 6 bases at V and 6 bases at J, with 11 bases between the two ends. The CDR3 DNA sequence: TGCAGTGCCTCAATCTGGGCCGGGGAGCTGTTTTTT. The encoded protein is CSASIWAGELFF.

J is TRBJ1-1 and V is TRBV20-1; 8 nucleotides agree with TRBD1. The V and J ends lost 6 bases and 4 bases, in that order; junction bases with no gene match: 7. CDR3 length: 13 residues. Germline-derived CDR1 and CDR2 are DFQATT and SNEGSKA (reference sequence). The CDR3 nucleotides read TGCAGTGCCCAAGGACAGGGTGGCACTGAAGCTTTCTTT. Encoded protein: CSAQGQGGTEAFF.

The chain combines TRBV6-1 with TRBJ1-6; D not certain. Germline V CDR1 and CDR2: MNHNS, SASEGT. V gave up 3 bases and J gave up 7 bases, with 13 bases separating them. The CDR3 has 15 amino acids. CDR3 residues: CASSDFLGENSPLHF. CDR3 nucleotide sequence: TGTGCCAGCAGTGACTTCCTCGGGGAGAATTCACCCCTCCACTTT.

The chain employs TRBV27 and TRBJ1-1, with D maybe TRBD1 (5 bases). Trimming removed 6 bases from V and 4 bases from J, with 15 bases in between. Germline V gives CDR1 MNHEY, CDR2 SMNVEV (reference sequence). The CDR3 length is 14 residues. Written as DNA, the CDR3 is TGTGCCAGCAGACCCGTTGGGGGTCGCACTGAAGCTTTCTTT. It codes for CASRPVGGRTEAFF.